This TCR beta chain was captured in a study of human T cells and chemical hapten exposure. Turning to the study itself: Sensitization involved placing 2% DPC onto a 2 cm by 2 cm region of upper inner arm skin. TCR yields per sample varied, mainly owing to small pooled library volume differences. Study-wide findings and caveats: After DPC sensitization, TCRs above 1 in 1000 frequency showed no change.

Stated time point: patch test 1, 2 weeks after DPC sensitization. Treatment given: therapeutic diphenylcyclopropenone sensitization with weekly scalp DPC. Germline V gene sequence: CDR1 MDHEN, CDR2 SYDVKM. Trimming cost V 3 bases and J 2 bases; bases outside gene matches: 1. CDR3 length equals 14 residues. In this sample, this clonotype turned up a few times. Its target is unknown. As processed by the authors: A per-sample median of around 100,000 TCRs was observed, with a range of roughly 20,000 to 690,600. TCRdb analysed the RACE reads with MiXCR anew, one entry per CDR3 protein. Clone size and V and J calls follow TCRdb, not the original study. The sample gives 350,000 or so distinct CDR3 sequences, under 9% of which show up once; roughly 7.9% is in the top ten.

The sequence was obtained from a woman aged 18-29 years with alopecia areata. Some clones in this sample may be carry-over from other donors' samples. The input for sequencing was whole blood, taken in connection with sensitization to the hapten diphenylcyclopropenone (DPC). The chain carries TRBV28 and TRBJ2-1; 7 positions agree with TRBD1. CDR3 coding DNA: TGTGCCAGCAGTTTCCAGGGGGCCTACAATGAGCAGTTCTTC. This sequence encodes CASSFQGAYNEQFF.